Following are 32 T cell receptor beta chains from one sample sequenced in a study of shared T cell receptors in the human thymus. TCRdb's copy holds only in-frame clones and misses some; the assay was immunoSEQ multiplex PCR. The sample holds approximately 490,000 clones; more than 75% are singletons and the top ten take about 0.013%. These data were also filed under a second study, of human thymus T cells.

The specimen was thymocytes. The source is a boy in the first two years of life with a congenital heart defect.

The chain is built from TRBV12-5 and TRBJ2-5; TRBD1 might be the D (5 bases). The V and J ends lost 1 base and 5 bases respectively, with 11 bases between them. CDR1 LGHNT and CDR2 FRNRAP come from the germline V gene. The CDR3 is made up of 14 amino acids. This CDR3 is CASGLDRYGETQYF. CDR3 nucleotide sequence: TGTGCTAGTGGTTTGGACAGGTATGGGGAGACCCAGTACTTC.

The rearrangement joins TRBV4-3 to TRBJ2-7; D is possibly TRBD2 (7 bases). V was clipped by 1 base and J by 2 bases, with 18 bases between them. Germline V gene lookup returns CDR1 LGHNA and CDR2 YSLEER. This CDR3 is 17 amino acids long. The CDR3 loop is CASSQGHGGQIPYEQYF. In DNA, the CDR3 is TGCGCCAGCAGCCAAGGTCACGGGGGGCAAATCCCCTACGAGCAGTACTTC.

This clone was counted only a few times. The rearrangement joins TRBV28 to TRBJ2-1; tentatively, D is TRBD2 (6 bases). The germline V gene encodes CDR1 MDHEN and CDR2 SYDVKM. The V end lost 5 bases, the J end lost 2 bases, and 25 bases lay between the germline ends. The CDR3 extends over 19 amino acids. The CDR3 nucleotides read TGTGCCAGCAGTGCCTGGTACCCACTGACTAGTCGCCCCTACAATGAGCAGTTCTTC. This gives the protein CASSAWYPLTSRPYNEQFF.

The V gene is TRBV14, the J gene TRBJ2-1; 11 nucleotides match TRBD2. This CDR3 spans 21 amino acids. CDR1 SGHDN and CDR2 FVKESK come from the germline V gene. The trim removed 1 base at V and 6 bases at J, leaving 20 bases unmatched. The CDR3 here is CASSQGEAGGILAGESNEQFF. DNA of the CDR3: TGTGCCAGCAGCCAAGGCGAGGCAGGGGGCATACTAGCGGGGGAATCCAATGAGCAGTTCTTC.

The V call is TRBV4-2, the J call TRBJ1-1, with 11 nucleotides matching TRBD1. With V trimmed by 2 bases and J by 3 bases, 11 bases remained unmatched. From germline, CDR1 is LGHNA and CDR2 YNFKEQ. This CDR3 has 18 residues. The chain's CDR3 is CASSQTPGTGGWDTEAFF. DNA for the CDR3: TGTGCCAGCAGCCAAACTCCCGGGACAGGGGGATGGGACACTGAAGCTTTCTTT.

V gene TRBV2 combines with J gene TRBJ1-5, with 12 bases matching TRBD1. The ends lost 6 bases at V and 5 bases at J; junction bases unmatched: 11. Germline V gene sequence: CDR1 SNHLY, CDR2 FYNNEI. The CDR3 has 17 residues. CDR3 sequence: CASRGGQGAVVDQPQHF. The CDR3 region has the DNA TGTGCCAGCAGGGGGGGACAGGGGGCGGTCGTCGATCAGCCCCAGCATTTT.

The rearrangement links TRBV27 to TRBJ2-7; 10 bases are a match to TRBD2. V shed 5 bases, J shed 0 bases, and the junction held 7 bases outside the gene matches. Germline V gene sequence: CDR1 MNHEY, CDR2 SMNVEV (reference sequence). The length of the CDR3 is 16 residues. CDR3 nucleotide sequence: TGTGCCAGCAGTCCCCGACTAGCGGGCCGCTCCTACGAGCAGTACTTC. Translation: CASSPRLAGRSYEQYF.

The V and J genes are TRBV25-1 and TRBJ2-3, with 8 bases lining up with TRBD2. The CDR3 is 14 residues long. V dropped 6 bases and J dropped 2; count of bases not matched to a gene: 4. The germline CDR1 and CDR2 sequences are MGHDK and SYGVNS. CDR3 residues: CASRLAALTDTQYF. In DNA form, the CDR3 reads TGTGCCAGCAGACTAGCGGCACTCACAGATACGCAGTATTTT.

The V call is TRBV10-3, the J call TRBJ2-7; tentative D call: TRBD2 (6 bases). The CDR3 has 18 amino acids. The germline V and J ends were trimmed by 3 bases and 0 bases, with 21 bases remaining between them. Germline CDR1 and CDR2: ENHRY and SYGVKD. The CDR3 DNA reads TGTGCCATCAGTGACCCCTATCGGGGGACGGATTTCTCCTACGAGCAGTACTTC. Translation: CAISDPYRGTDFSYEQYF.

The chain carries TRBV18 and TRBJ1-2; 7 positions agree with TRBD1. Germline CDR1 KGHSH, CDR2 LQKENI. The CDR3 is made up of 17 amino acids. V lost 3 bases to trimming and J lost 3 bases; unmatched junction nucleotides: 13. CDR3 sequence reads: CASSPAQGVSGYYGYTF. The CDR3 bases are TGTGCCAGCTCACCGGCGCAGGGGGTTTCGGGCTACTATGGCTACACCTTC. Complete variable domain (other parts from reference TRBV18 and TRBJ1-2): NAGVMQNPRHLVRRRGQEARLRCSPMKGHSHVYWYRQLPEEGLKFMVYLQKENIIDESGMPKERFSAEFPKEGPSILRIQQVVRGDSAAYFCASSPAQGVSGYYGYTFGSGTRLTVV.

The chain has TRBV5-6 and TRBJ2-1; D is perhaps TRBD2 (5 bases). Trimming pared 3 bases from V and 4 bases from J, leaving 5 bases between. The CDR3 totals 12 residues. The germline gives CDR1 SGHDT, CDR2 YYEEEE. The CDR3 bases are TGTGCCAGCAGCTGGGAGTACAATGAGCAGTTCTTC. Translated, it gives CASSWEYNEQFF. The whole variable domain, remainder taken from reference TRBV5-6 and TRBJ2-1, is DAGVTQSPTHLIKTRGQQVTLRCSPKSGHDTVSWYQQALGQGPQFIFQYYEEEERQRGNFPDRFSGHQFPNYSSELNVNALLLGDSALYLCASSWEYNEQFFGPGTRLTVL.

The CDR3 protein is CASSSKTGTHSGNTIYF. The CDR3 DNA reads as TGTGCCAGCAGTAGCAAAACAGGGACCCACTCTGGAAACACCATATATTTT. The rearrangement uses TRBV2 and TRBJ1-3, with a possible D match to TRBD1 (6 bases). The ends were cut back, 5 bases at V and 0 bases at J, with 17 bases in the middle. This CDR3 has 17 residues. Germline values: CDR1 SNHLY, CDR2 FYNNEI.

The chain is built from TRBV5-6 and TRBJ2-3; 7 nucleotides match TRBD1. Germline lookup yields CDR1 SGHDT and CDR2 YYEEEE. V lost 3 bases and J lost 3; bases outside the gene matches: 13. This CDR3 spans 17 amino acids. The CDR3 nucleotides are TGTGCCAGCAGCTACCTTAGGGAACAGGGGCGTACAGATACGCAGTATTTT. Translated: CASSYLREQGRTDTQYF.

This clone was seen a handful of times. This rearrangement joins TRBV27 to TRBJ2-7; no clear D. The germline V gene has CDR1 MNHEY and CDR2 SMNVEV (reference sequence). CDR3 size: 14 residues. Trimming took 3 bases from V and 3 from J, leaving 12 bases between them. Here the CDR3 reads CASSFRGKDYEQYF. The CDR3 nucleotides read TGTGCCAGCAGTTTTCGAGGAAAAGACTACGAGCAGTACTTC.

V gene TRBV18 combines with J gene TRBJ2-7; no reliable D call. This CDR3 has 11 residues. The V and J ends lost 3 bases and 7 bases respectively, with 7 bases between them. Germline CDR1 and CDR2: KGHSH and LQKENI. The CDR3 coding sequence is TGTGCCAGCTCACCCTCTCTGGAGCAGTACTTC. This gives the protein CASSPSLEQYF.

CDR3 nucleotides: TGCGCCAGCAGTGAGTCCCGCCCCGGACTAGCGGGCTACGAGCAGTACTTC. Its protein product is CASSESRPGLAGYEQYF. This rearrangement joins TRBV10-1 to TRBJ2-7; TRBD2 aligns across 11 bases. CDR1 and CDR2 (germline): WNHNN, SYGVQD (reference sequence). V gave up 0 bases and J gave up 3 bases; unmatched junction bases: 7. The CDR3 is 17 residues long.

J is TRBJ2-7 and V is TRBV30; TRBD2 matches at 9 bases. Unmatched junction bases numbered 11, after V lost 2 bases and J lost 3 bases. Per the germline V gene, CDR1 is GTSNPN and CDR2 is SVGIG (reference sequence). This CDR3 region has 16 residues. CDR3 in amino acids: CAWSTPRLAVVYEQYF. DNA for the CDR3: TGTGCCTGGAGTACGCCCAGACTAGCGGTCGTCTACGAGCAGTACTTC.

This clone was seen once. The chain uses TRBV27 and TRBJ2-6; 15 nucleotides match TRBD2. The trim removed 5 bases at V and 0 bases at J, leaving 8 bases unmatched. Germline V CDR1 and CDR2: MNHEY, SMNVEV (reference sequence). CDR3 size: 20 residues. CDR3 nucleotide sequence: TGTGCCAGCAGTCCCCTAGGACTAGCGGGAGGGAACTCTGGGGCCAACGTCCTGACTTTC. Protein sequence: CASSPLGLAGGNSGANVLTF.

The chain has TRBV30 and TRBJ1-1; D is perhaps TRBD1 (5 bases). The V gene lost 2 bases and the J gene lost 2 bases, with 9 bases spanning the gap. The CDR3 sequence is 13 residues long. Germline values: CDR1 GTSNPN, CDR2 SVGIG (reference sequence). The CDR3 nucleotides read TGTGCCTGGAGTCTAAGGGGAAACACTGAAGCTTTCTTT. Protein: CAWSLRGNTEAFF. Full variable domain (missing parts from reference TRBV30 and TRBJ1-1): SQTIHQWPATLVQPVGSPLSLECTVEGTSNPNLYWYRQAAGRGLQLLFYSVGIGQISSEVPQNLSASRPQDRQFILSSKKLLLSDSGFYLCAWSLRGNTEAFFGQGTRLTVV.

This clone was seen more than once but under ten times. The rearrangement joins TRBV7-2 to TRBJ1-2; 8 bases line up with TRBD1. With V trimmed by 2 bases and J by 2 bases, 4 bases remained unmatched. The germline V gene has CDR1 SGHTA and CDR2 FQGNSA. This CDR3 is built from 15 residues. The CDR3 DNA is TGTGCCAGCAGCTTAAGTGACAGGGGAAACTATGGCTACACCTTC. It codes for CASSLSDRGNYGYTF.

The chain couples TRBV5-1 to TRBJ2-1, with TRBD2 matching over 8 bases. CDR3 length: 14 amino acids. The J segment lost 7 bases and the V segment lost 5 bases, leaving 8 bases of the junction unmatched. The germline V gene has CDR1 SGHRS and CDR2 YFSETQ. The CDR3 DNA is TGCGCCAGCAGATTTAGCGGGAAGGGAAATGAGCAGTTCTTC. Translated, it gives CASRFSGKGNEQFF.

The chain uses TRBV5-4 and TRBJ2-5, with 11 nucleotides matching TRBD2. Per germline, CDR1 SGHNT and CDR2 YYREEE (reference sequence). J was trimmed by 1 base and V by 4 bases; bases with no gene match: 3. The CDR3 is 15 amino acids. CDR3 amino acids: CASSAGTSGQETQYF. The CDR3 bases are TGTGCCAGCAGCGCCGGGACTAGCGGCCAAGAGACCCAGTACTTC.

For this clone: Relative to the germline gene, one junction end is altered; a read error may explain this. The chain uses TRBV29-1 and TRBJ2-3; 15 nucleotides agree with TRBD2. This CDR3 is built from 16 residues. The germline V gene has CDR1 SQVTM and CDR2 ANQGSEA. The CDR3 sequence: CSVEGTSGRNTDTQYF. The CDR3 DNA sequence: TGCAGCGTCGAAGGGACTAGCGGGAGGAACACAGATACGCAGTATTTT.

CDR3 sequence reads: CASSCFAGVKQETQYF. The CDR3 nucleotides read TGTGCCAGCAGTTGCTTCGCGGGGGTCAAGCAAGAGACCCAGTACTTC. The chain has TRBV6-5 and TRBJ2-5; 7 nucleotides agree with TRBD2. Per the germline V gene, CDR1 is MNHEY and CDR2 is SVGAGI. V lost 4 bases, J lost 2 bases, and 10 bases stayed unmatched. The CDR3 spans 16 residues.

This chain uses TRBV11-2 with TRBJ2-2; 9 bases line up with TRBD2. The CDR3 is made up of 16 amino acids. Germline values: CDR1 SGHAT, CDR2 FQNNGV. The V and J ends lost 5 bases and 5 bases, in that order; junction bases with no gene match: 9. CDR3 protein: CASSAHSGSRTGELFF. CDR3 nucleotide sequence: TGTGCCAGCAGCGCGCATAGCGGGAGTAGGACCGGGGAGCTGTTTTTT.

The V and J genes are TRBV30 and TRBJ2-7, with 7 bases identical to TRBD2. Germline assignment: CDR1 GTSNPN and CDR2 SVGIG (reference sequence). The CDR3 contains 13 residues. The junction had 2 bases not matched to a gene; V was cut back by 0 bases and J by 3 bases. The CDR3 sequence: CAWSVWGGYEQYF. The CDR3 DNA reads as TGTGCCTGGAGTGTCTGGGGGGGCTACGAGCAGTACTTC.

The genes are TRBV5-1 and TRBJ1-1; D may be TRBD1 (5 bases). Germline CDR1 reads SGHRS; CDR2 reads YFSETQ. Trimming took 2 bases from V and 5 from J, leaving 10 bases between them. The CDR3 covers 13 residues. The CDR3 region is CASSLTQVTEAFF. Written as DNA, the CDR3 is TGCGCCAGCAGCTTAACACAGGTAACTGAAGCTTTCTTT.

The rearrangement uses TRBV18 and TRBJ2-1, with 10 bases aligning to TRBD2. Per germline, CDR1 KGHSH and CDR2 LQKENI. V lost 1 base to trimming and J lost 6 bases; unmatched junction nucleotides: 0. The CDR3 runs 14 residues. The CDR3 nucleotides are TGTGCCAGCTCACCACGGACTAGCGGCAATGAGCAGTTCTTC. It is translated as CASSPRTSGNEQFF.

This clone was recorded only once. The chain has TRBV30 and TRBJ2-3, with 9 bases fitting TRBD2. The CDR3 has 15 residues. With V trimmed by 4 bases and J by 4 bases, 9 bases remained unmatched. Germline CDR1 GTSNPN, CDR2 SVGIG (reference sequence). CDR3 amino acids: CAWTEPTSGSDTQYF. The CDR3 nucleotides are TGTGCCTGGACCGAACCGACTAGCGGATCAGATACGCAGTATTTT.

The genes are TRBV30 and TRBJ2-5, with 8 positions matching TRBD2. V lost 2 bases, J lost 1 base, and 3 bases stayed unmatched. This CDR3 has 14 residues. The germline V gene has CDR1 GTSNPN and CDR2 SVGIG (reference sequence). As DNA, the CDR3 is TGTGCCTGGAGTCCACTAGCGGTCCAAGAGACCCAGTACTTC. Translation: CAWSPLAVQETQYF. Filled out from reference TRBV30 and TRBJ2-5, the complete variable domain reads SQTIHQWPATLVQPVGSPLSLECTVEGTSNPNLYWYRQAAGRGLQLLFYSVGIGQISSEVPQNLSASRPQDRQFILSSKKLLLSDSGFYLCAWSPLAVQETQYFGPGTRLLVL.

This sequence joins TRBV30 and TRBJ1-4; D uncertain. Germline V gene lookup returns CDR1 GTSNPN and CDR2 SVGIG (reference sequence). The CDR3 runs to 18 residues. With 5 bases removed from V and 0 bases from J, the gap between germline ends came to 22 bases. The CDR3 bases are TGTGCCTGGGGTAGTTGGCTTACTCGAGAGGCAACTAATGAAAAACTGTTTTTT. It specifies CAWGSWLTREATNEKLFF.

This chain connects TRBV27 to TRBJ1-2, with 10 bases matching TRBD1. The length of the CDR3 is 15 residues. Trimming removed 5 bases from V and 5 bases from J; junction bases left unmatched: 8. Per the germline V gene, CDR1 is MNHEY and CDR2 is SMNVEV (reference sequence). The DNA for the CDR3 is TGTGCCAGCAGTCGGGACAGGGGAATAGGTTATGGCTACACCTTC. Translated, it gives CASSRDRGIGYGYTF.